The present TCR beta chain was sequenced within a study of identical twins (dated by TCRdb to about 2016). About the full investigation: To test whether fetal clonotypes persist, the study used deep sequencing on TCR alpha and beta repertoires from monozygotic twins, unrelated adults of various ages, and cord blood. To rule out contamination, the twin experiments were replicated at different times with different library preparation protocols. The full study reports these points: Compared with coincidental sharing between unrelated individuals, out-of-frame TCR alpha sequences shared between twins had an excess of sequences with low generation probability. In monozygotic twins, out-of-frame TCR alpha sharing was systematically underestimated by recombination models, although the models agreed with sharing between unrelated individuals. The excess sharing between twins in beta out-of-frame sequences was weaker because fewer shared sequences reduced the signal-to-noise ratio. Because the same donors could not be followed over many years, conclusions were based on cross-sectional statistical analysis. Abundant cord blood beta clonotypes carried fewer insertions; young adult naive repertoires showed a weaker similar trend, while memory repertoires showed none. Zero-insertion analyses could be partly confounded by invariant T cells such as MAIT and iNKT, though diverse VJ usage argued against such confounding for most clonotypes.

The table lists this clonotype with many counts. Its antigen remains unidentified. Per-base qualities were not stored, and no clone one base away is much larger. Every donor in the study was a healthy Caucasian. Three pairs of female monozygotic twins, all aged about 18 to 30 years, made up the twin cohort. The RNA used for TCR libraries was isolated from peripheral blood mononuclear cells. V is cut back by 4 bases and J by 0 bases, with 6 bases in the junction unmatched. In the germline V gene, CDR1 corresponds to SGHVS and CDR2 to FNYEAQ. The CDR3 sequence holds 16 residues, the cysteine and phenylalanine included. The only DNA kept is the CDR3, 48 bases in frame from the first base. Libraries were built with 5' RACE. The sequencing machine was an Illumina HiSeq 2000. A universal primer binding site was added through template switching, and the final cDNA carried a unique molecular identifier so that TCR cDNA molecules could be counted accurately. Specific primers in the conserved constant-segment region were used to synthesize first-strand cDNA for TCR alpha and beta chains. To control for contamination, every cDNA library was double barcoded, receiving both a SMART-Mk sample barcode and Illumina barcodes. TruSeq adapter sequences along with Illumina sample barcodes were introduced in two successive PCR steps. Sequencing of the TCR alpha and beta cDNA libraries was done on the Illumina HiSeq platform using custom primers. The study's processing was this. MiGEC processed the raw reads to extract unique molecular identifiers, while MiXCR was used to determine the CDR3 positions. Recombination models were inferred per individual with the repgenHMM and IGoR tools using an EM algorithm. Shared clonotype analysis was performed with the tcR package in R, normalizing sharing by the product of cloneset sizes. To study raw recombination without the effects of thymic and clonal selection, out-of-frame nonproductive sequences were analyzed. TCRdb itself trimmed the public reads at Q25 with fastp, ran MiXCR and retained productive beta chains. For every CDR3 protein sequence, its rows merge into one entry that carries the most common genes and DNA. These V and J calls are TCRdb output, not the study's own analysis. Within this sample are approximately 680,000 distinct CDR3 sequences, with about 7.6% of them counted one time only. The ten biggest clones cover approximately 1.5% of the sample.

These records were also assigned to another study, of yellow fever vaccine responses in identical twins. As noted in the second study: The T cell response to vaccination in identical twins was reported by the authors to appear partly convergent and partly personalized. In identical twins, the study followed T cell clones that responded to the vaccine with precision.

The sample taken for sequencing was PBMCs. The chain is made from TRBV7-6 and TRBJ1-3, and 7 junctional nucleotides match TRBD1. The TCR comes from a woman aged 18-29 years in good health. Read as DNA, the sequence is TGTGCCAGCAGCTCCCGGGACAGAAGCTCTGGAAACACCATATATTTT. It translates as CASSSRDRSSGNTIYF. Reference TRBV7-6 and TRBJ1-3 proteins supply the regions before and after the CDR3; the full variable domain is: GAGVSQSPRYKVTKRGQDVALRCDPISGHVSLYWYRQALGQGPEFLTYFNYEAQQDKSGLPNDRFSAERPEGSISTLTIQRTEQRDSAMYRCASSSRDRSSGNTIYFGEGSWLTVV.